A single sample is the source of the 2 T cell receptor beta chains below, sequenced in a study of Ad26.COV2.S vaccination and SARS-CoV-2 variants. This sample's treatment: 15 to 20 received Ad26.COV2.S at low or high dose, single or two shots; several received placebo; per-sample allocation not given. Material that was analyzed had been drawn on day 63 after the first vaccine or placebo injection. Sequenced by immunoSEQ multiplex PCR; TCRdb stores in-frame clones only, minus some. The sample has a few hundred thousand clones; around nine tenths are singletons. Here the sequenced sample was peripheral blood, taken in a trial of Ad26.COV2.S vaccine versus placebo. These receptors all come from a person between 18 and 59 years old who received the Ad26.COV2.S COVID-19 vaccine or a placebo.

The chain joins TRBV5-1 to TRBJ1-1, with D uncertain. The CDR3 sequence is 13 residues long. V lost 2 bases and J 6 bases, leaving 11 bases between the germline ends. The V gene's germline CDR1 is SGHRS and CDR2 YFSETQ. For the CDR3, the DNA is TGCGCCAGCAGCTTTACCCCGGTGGCTGAAGCTTTCTTT. Amino acids: CASSFTPVAEAFF.

V gene TRBV28 combines with J gene TRBJ2-3, with D perhaps being TRBD1 or TRBD2 (5 bases each). V was pared by 7 bases and J by 3 bases, with 17 bases between. The CDR3 totals 15 residues. Germline V gene sequence: CDR1 MDHEN, CDR2 SYDVKM. The CDR3 DNA reads TGTGCCAGCAAGGGGAACACACTAGGAACAGATACGCAGTATTTT. Amino acids: CASKGNTLGTDTQYF.